These 18 T cell receptor beta chains share one sample of origin, sequenced in a study of blood T cell repertoires in COVID-19. Produced via immunoSEQ multiplex PCR; TCRdb's table is partial and in-frame only. The sample contains a few hundred thousand clones, around 86% of which appear only once. The sequenced sample was PBMCs or T cells enriched from blood (not recorded which). The origin of the receptors is a woman aged 40 to 50 with acute COVID-19.

The chain uses TRBV7-2 and TRBJ2-7, with 7 positions matching TRBD2. Germline loops: CDR1 SGHTA, CDR2 FQGNSA. The CDR3 consists of 16 residues. The V segment lost 0 bases and the J segment 0 bases; nucleotides outside the gene matches: 5. CDR3 bases: TGTGCCAGCAGCTTAGCGGGGGGAGGGAGCTCCTACGAGCAGTACTTC. Amino acid sequence: CASSLAGGGSSYEQYF. Using reference TRBV7-2 and TRBJ2-7 for the parts outside the CDR3, the full variable domain is GAGVSQSPSNKVTEKGKDVELRCDPISGHTALYWYRQSLGQGLEFLIYFQGNSAPDKSGLPSDRFSAERTGGSVSTLTIQRTQQEDSAVYLCASSLAGGGSSYEQYFGPGTRLTVT.

V and J are TRBV28 and TRBJ2-7; weak D call: TRBD2 (6 bases). V gave up 4 bases and J gave up 7 bases, with 23 bases separating them. Germline V gene lookup returns CDR1 MDHEN and CDR2 SYDVKM. This CDR3 spans 16 amino acids. This CDR3 reads CASSSPGTSPGGEQYF. CDR3 nucleotides: TGTGCCAGCAGTTCCCCCGGGACTTCTCCAGGTGGGGAGCAGTACTTC.

This clone was found a few times. The chain uses TRBV7-3 and TRBJ2-7, with 10 bases that match TRBD1. The J segment lost 3 bases and the V segment lost 3 bases, leaving 2 bases of the junction unmatched. The germline gives CDR1 SGHTA, CDR2 FQGTGA. This CDR3 spans 14 amino acids. The chain's CDR3 is CASSLGQGNYEQYF. CDR3 coding DNA: TGTGCCAGCAGCTTGGGACAGGGGAACTACGAGCAGTACTTC. Filled out from reference TRBV7-3 and TRBJ2-7, the complete variable domain reads GAGVSQTPSNKVTEKGKYVELRCDPISGHTALYWYRQSLGQGPEFLIYFQGTGAADDSGLPNDRFFAVRPEGSVSTLKIQRTERGDSAVYLCASSLGQGNYEQYFGPGTRLTVT.

The CDR3 region is CASSFFGKHYNEQFF. The CDR3 nucleotides read TGTGCCAGCAGCTTCTTCGGGAAACACTACAATGAGCAGTTCTTC. The chain carries TRBV5-6 and TRBJ2-1; a possible D gene is TRBD2 (5 bases). This CDR3 is built from 15 residues. The germline gives CDR1 SGHDT, CDR2 YYEEEE. The ends were cut back, 2 bases at V and 3 bases at J, with 12 bases in the middle.

The rearrangement joins TRBV7-9 to TRBJ2-3; 12 bases map to TRBD2. The junction had 11 bases not matched to a gene; V was cut back by 5 bases and J by 5 bases. Germline values: CDR1 SEHNR, CDR2 FQNEAQ (reference sequence). The CDR3 extends over 17 amino acids. This chain's CDR3 is CASSPRLAGAPGDTQYF. CDR3 in DNA: TGTGCCAGCAGCCCAAGACTAGCGGGAGCCCCGGGAGATACGCAGTATTTT.

The sample holds one count of this clone. This rearrangement joins TRBV18 to TRBJ1-5; TRBD1 aligns across 9 bases. With V trimmed by 6 bases and J by 2 bases, 2 bases remained unmatched. CDR3 length equals 14 residues. CDR1 and CDR2 (germline): KGHSH, LQKENI. CDR3 in DNA: TGTGCCAGCTCCGGACAGGGGCGCAATCAGCCCCAGCATTTT. Its protein is CASSGQGRNQPQHF.

This rearrangement joins TRBV7-9 to TRBJ2-7; D is perhaps TRBD1 (6 bases). V lost 5 bases and J 0 bases, leaving 14 bases between the germline ends. This CDR3 is built from 15 residues. The germline V gene encodes CDR1 SEHNR and CDR2 FQNEAQ (reference sequence). The CDR3 DNA is TGTGCCAGCAGCGTGTTAGGACAGAGCTCCTACGAGCAGTACTTC. As protein: CASSVLGQSSYEQYF.

The chain couples TRBV7-2 to TRBJ2-5; D possibly corresponds to TRBD1 (6 bases). The germline V and J ends were trimmed by 2 bases and 1 base, with 11 bases remaining between them. Germline-derived CDR1 and CDR2 are SGHTA and FQGNSA. The CDR3 is made up of 15 amino acids. In DNA, the CDR3 is TGTGCCAGCAGCTTACGGACAGAACTCCAAGAGACCCAGTACTTC. This sequence encodes CASSLRTELQETQYF.

The genes are TRBV18 and TRBJ2-1; weak D call: TRBD1 (6 bases). Deletions cut 5 bases from V and 6 bases from J, with 17 bases between. The CDR3 runs 15 residues. Germline-derived CDR1 and CDR2 are KGHSH and LQKENI. CDR3 DNA: TGTGCCAGCTCATCTACTACCCGAGGGGGCAATGAGCAGTTCTTC. Translated: CASSSTTRGGNEQFF. The whole variable domain, filled in from reference TRBV18 and TRBJ2-1, reads NAGVMQNPRHLVRRRGQEARLRCSPMKGHSHVYWYRQLPEEGLKFMVYLQKENIIDESGMPKERFSAEFPKEGPSILRIQQVVRGDSAAYFCASSSTTRGGNEQFFGPGTRLTVL.

J is TRBJ2-2 and V is TRBV5-1; 7 nucleotides align to TRBD1. Trimming took 0 bases from V and 4 from J; bases not matched to a gene: 0. Germline lookup yields CDR1 SGHRS and CDR2 YFSETQ. The CDR3 has 14 residues. CDR3 nucleotide sequence: TGCGCCAGCAGCTTGGGGGACAGCACCGGGGAGCTGTTTTTT. As protein: CASSLGDSTGELFF. Full variable domain (missing parts from reference TRBV5-1 and TRBJ2-2): KAGVTQTPRYLIKTRGQQVTLSCSPISGHRSVSWYQQTPGQGLQFLFEYFSETQRNKGNFPGRFSGRQFSNSRSEMNVSTLELGDSALYLCASSLGDSTGELFFGEGSRLTVL.

The chain is built from TRBV10-1 and TRBJ1-2; D might be TRBD1 (6 bases). The length of the CDR3 is 14 residues. Trimming removed 0 bases from V and 10 bases from J, with 15 bases in between. Looked up from germline, CDR1 is WNHNN and CDR2 is SYGVQD (reference sequence). The CDR3 spells CASSESGTPRPYTF. For the CDR3, the DNA is TGCGCCAGCAGTGAGTCGGGGACACCAAGGCCCTACACCTTC.

For the CDR3, the DNA is TGTGCCAGCTTCTCCTGGGGGGGGACTGAAGCTTTCTTT. Translated: CASFSWGGTEAFF. The chain uses TRBV11-2 and TRBJ1-1, with D tentatively TRBD1 (5 bases). Germline assignment: CDR1 SGHAT and CDR2 FQNNGV. The V end was cut by 8 bases, the J end by 5 bases, with 15 bases between. The CDR3 length is 13 residues.

The table lists this clone with a few counts. The gene calls are TRBV5-4 and TRBJ1-3; D not resolved. V lost 5 bases to trimming and J lost 4 bases, with 16 bases between them. The length of the CDR3 is 15 residues. The germline V gene has CDR1 SGHNT and CDR2 YYREEE (reference sequence). CDR3 sequence reads: CASSYPGSSGNTIYF. The CDR3 coding sequence is TGTGCCAGCAGTTATCCCGGGTCCTCCGGAAACACCATATATTTT.

The rearrangement links TRBV12-5 to TRBJ2-5; TRBD1 matches at 8 bases. Per the germline V gene, CDR1 is LGHNT and CDR2 is FRNRAP. The junction had 14 bases not matched to a gene; V was cut back by 0 bases and J by 5 bases. The CDR3 covers 18 residues. CDR3 DNA: TGTGCTAGTGGTTTGGTACTTGATGGCAGGGGGCGAGCGGAGACCCAGTACTTC. Amino acids: CASGLVLDGRGRAETQYF.

This clone was found once. The chain links TRBV5-6 to TRBJ2-2; the D gene is possibly TRBD2 (5 bases). This CDR3 spans 13 amino acids. The V end lost 5 bases, the J end lost 7 bases, and 12 bases lay between the germline ends. Per germline, CDR1 SGHDT and CDR2 YYEEEE. The CDR3 reads CASSRGRVGELFF. The DNA of the CDR3 is TGTGCCAGCAGTAGAGGGCGGGTCGGGGAGCTGTTTTTT.

The chain couples TRBV24-1 to TRBJ2-3; 7 positions match TRBD1. Germline V gene sequence: CDR1 KGHDR, CDR2 SFDVKD. The CDR3 is made up of 14 amino acids. The V gene end was trimmed by 9 bases and the J gene end by 10 bases; junction bases not matched to a gene: 15. The CDR3 nucleotides are TGTGCCACCCAAGCGACAGGGCTTGGGAATGCGCAGTATTTT. Translated: CATQATGLGNAQYF.

The chain has TRBV6-5 and TRBJ2-5, with 7 bases that match TRBD1. With 6 bases clipped from V and 5 bases from J, the junction kept 12 bases outside the gene matches. The CDR3 has 15 residues. CDR1 MNHEY and CDR2 SVGAGI come from the germline V gene. Here the CDR3 reads CASRAGTALGETQYF. CDR3 sequence (DNA): TGTGCCAGCAGAGCCGGGACAGCCCTGGGGGAGACCCAGTACTTC.

As for this clone: The sample has other DNA sequences that encode this CDR3 too. The chain carries TRBV28 and TRBJ1-4; 7 bases map to TRBD1. The CDR3 has 14 amino acids. V trimming: 4 bases; J trimming: 5 bases; junction bases outside the gene matches: 4. The V gene's germline CDR1 is MDHEN and CDR2 SYDVKM. This CDR3 reads CASSSGTVNEKLFF. In DNA form, the CDR3 reads TGTGCCAGCAGTTCCGGGACAGTAAATGAAAAACTGTTTTTT.